This entry is about one TCR beta chain. There is no known antigen for this receptor. No qualities accompany the bases; no much larger clone lies one base away. This sample stems from a study of OX40 agonist ivuxolimab in advanced cancers. The study in broad terms: Ivuxolimab was a fully human IgG2 agonistic monoclonal antibody targeting the costimulatory receptor OX40 (CD134). Intravenous ivuxolimab was administered to patients every 2 weeks at six dose levels: 0.01, 0.1, 0.3, 1.5, 3 and 10 mg/kg. Of the approximately 54 patients in dose escalation, approximately 20 had hepatocellular carcinoma, around 15 had melanoma, 9 had renal cell carcinoma and 9 had head and neck cancer. A male proportion of around 80% and a mean age of 60 years, ranging from roughly 20 to 80, were recorded for the dose-escalation cohort. Prior anti-PD-1, anti-PD-L1 or anti-CTLA-4 therapy was permitted, and 40% of dose-escalation patients had received checkpoint inhibitors. Three dose-escalation patients achieved partial responses, one with hepatocellular carcinoma and two with cutaneous melanoma. Peripheral TCRbeta sequencing aimed to test whether ivuxolimab altered TCR sequence diversity and caused clonal T-cell expansion. The paper covers the monotherapy dose-escalation part of the phase I ivuxolimab trial, which included N of about 51 patients.

The trial excluded patients who had a history of autoimmune disease or were on systemic immunosuppression. Peripheral blood for TCR sequencing was drawn from every dose cohort at baseline, at cycle 4 day 1 and at cycle 7 day 1. Samples were obtained from an open-label, multicenter, first-in-human phase I dose-escalation trial of ivuxolimab. Adults with locally advanced or metastatic melanoma, renal cell, hepatocellular, or head and neck squamous cell carcinoma were enrolled in the trial. Before TCR sequencing, CD4+ T cells and CD8+ T cells from peripheral blood were sorted into separate populations. V loses 1 base at its end and J loses 2 bases; junction bases beyond the gene matches: 5. The germline V gene specifies SGHVS as CDR1 and FNYEAQ as CDR2. Measured from the cysteine to the phenylalanine, the CDR3 is 15 residues long. Here the CDR3 DNA is all that survives: 45 bases in frame from base 1.

To sequence the TCRbeta CDR3 region, genomic DNA was isolated from the sorted cells. The immunoSEQ Assay was used for sequencing of TCRbeta CDR3 regions. TCRdb provides this immuneACCESS table in a form limited to in-frame rearrangements. Some clones are lacking; in checked studies, under half of them reflect an unresolved V gene, and why the rest are absent is not known. This sample is represented by under 85,000 clones; approximately 84% of them were singletons. The ten largest clones add up to 7.9% of the sample. What the research found in general, with its limitations: After ivuxolimab, CD8+ T cells had more expanded clones than CD4+ T cells on average. Antigen specificity was not determined for the clonally expanded peripheral T cells. At doses from 0.1 to 3.0 mg/kg, clonal expansion was seen in both CD4+ and CD8+ blood T cells between baseline and week 6. In the 0.1-3.0 mg/kg groups, partial responders had among the lowest normalized peripheral clonal expansion, particularly in CD8+ T cells. Low levels of normalized T-cell clonal expansion were also shown by some nonresponding patients.

Sequencing used CD4+ or CD8+ T cells sorted from blood, obtained in a trial of the OX40 agonist ivuxolimab. The chain is encoded by TRBV7-6 joined to TRBJ2-7, and TRBD2 aligns with 7 junction nucleotides. This clonotype was sampled from an adult with an advanced solid tumor such as melanoma, head and neck, liver or kidney cancer. Read as DNA, the sequence is TGTGCCAGCAGCTTAGGGGTGGGAGGGACCTACGAGCAGTACTTC. Its protein product is CASSLGVGGTYEQYF. Reference TRBV7-6 and TRBJ2-7 genes cover what lies past the CDR3, so the full variable domain is GAGVSQSPRYKVTKRGQDVALRCDPISGHVSLYWYRQALGQGPEFLTYFNYEAQQDKSGLPNDRFSAERPEGSISTLTIQRTEQRDSAMYRCASSLGVGGTYEQYFGPGTRLTVT.